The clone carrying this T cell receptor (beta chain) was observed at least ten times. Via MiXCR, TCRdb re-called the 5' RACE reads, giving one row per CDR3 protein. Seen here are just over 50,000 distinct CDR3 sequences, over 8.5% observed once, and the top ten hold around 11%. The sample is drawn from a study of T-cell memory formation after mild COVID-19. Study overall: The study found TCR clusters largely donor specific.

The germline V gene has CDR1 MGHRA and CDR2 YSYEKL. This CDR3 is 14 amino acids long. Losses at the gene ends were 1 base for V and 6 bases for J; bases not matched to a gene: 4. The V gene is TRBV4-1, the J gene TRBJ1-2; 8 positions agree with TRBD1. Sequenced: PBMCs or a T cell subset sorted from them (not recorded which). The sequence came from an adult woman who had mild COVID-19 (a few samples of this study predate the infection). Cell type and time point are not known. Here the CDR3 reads CASSQGSTGDGYTF. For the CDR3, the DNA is TGCGCCAGCAGCCAAGGATCGACAGGGGATGGCTACACCTTC.